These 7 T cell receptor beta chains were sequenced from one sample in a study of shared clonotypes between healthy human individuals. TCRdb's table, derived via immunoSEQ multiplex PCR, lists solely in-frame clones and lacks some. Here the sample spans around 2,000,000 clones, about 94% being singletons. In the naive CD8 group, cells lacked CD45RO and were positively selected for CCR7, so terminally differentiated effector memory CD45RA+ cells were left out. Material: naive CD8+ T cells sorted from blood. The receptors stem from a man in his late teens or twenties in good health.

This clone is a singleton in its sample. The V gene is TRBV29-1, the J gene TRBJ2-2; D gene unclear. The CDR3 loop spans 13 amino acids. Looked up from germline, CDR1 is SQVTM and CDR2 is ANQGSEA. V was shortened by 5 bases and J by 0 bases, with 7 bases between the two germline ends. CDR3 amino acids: CSVIDPNTGELFF. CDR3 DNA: TGCAGCGTTATCGACCCGAACACCGGGGAGCTGTTTTTT.

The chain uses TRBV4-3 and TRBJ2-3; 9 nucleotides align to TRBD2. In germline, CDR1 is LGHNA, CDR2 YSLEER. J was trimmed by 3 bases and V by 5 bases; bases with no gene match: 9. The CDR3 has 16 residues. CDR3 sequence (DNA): TGCGCCAGCAGCTTACACTGGACTAGCGCAACAGATACGCAGTATTTT. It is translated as CASSLHWTSATDTQYF.

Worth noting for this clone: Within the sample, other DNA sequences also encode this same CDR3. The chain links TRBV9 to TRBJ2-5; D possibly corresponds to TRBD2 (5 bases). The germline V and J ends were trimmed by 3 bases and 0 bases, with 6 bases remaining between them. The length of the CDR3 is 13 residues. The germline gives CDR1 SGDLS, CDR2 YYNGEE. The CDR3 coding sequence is TGTGCCAGCAGCGCGACTAACCAAGAGACCCAGTACTTC. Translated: CASSATNQETQYF.

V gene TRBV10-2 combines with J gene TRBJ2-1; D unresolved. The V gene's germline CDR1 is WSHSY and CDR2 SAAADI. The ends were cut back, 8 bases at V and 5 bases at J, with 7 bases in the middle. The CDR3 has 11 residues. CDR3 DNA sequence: TGCGCCAGCGGTGCGGACAATGAGCAGTTCTTC. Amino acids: CASGADNEQFF.

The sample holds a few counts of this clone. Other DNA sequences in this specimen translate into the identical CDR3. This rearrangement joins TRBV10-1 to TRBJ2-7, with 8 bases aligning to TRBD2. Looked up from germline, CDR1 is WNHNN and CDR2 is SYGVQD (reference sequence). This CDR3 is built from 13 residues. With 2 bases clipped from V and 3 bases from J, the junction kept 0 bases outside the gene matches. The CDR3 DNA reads TGCGCCAGCAGTGAGGGGACTAGCTACGAGCAGTACTTC. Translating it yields CASSEGTSYEQYF.

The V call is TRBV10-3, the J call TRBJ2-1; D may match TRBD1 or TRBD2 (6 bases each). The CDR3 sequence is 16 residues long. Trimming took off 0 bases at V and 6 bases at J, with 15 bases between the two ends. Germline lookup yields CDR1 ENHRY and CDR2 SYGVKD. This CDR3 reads CAISESRGEWTNEQFF. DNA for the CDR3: TGTGCCATCAGTGAGTCTAGGGGGGAGTGGACCAATGAGCAGTTCTTC.

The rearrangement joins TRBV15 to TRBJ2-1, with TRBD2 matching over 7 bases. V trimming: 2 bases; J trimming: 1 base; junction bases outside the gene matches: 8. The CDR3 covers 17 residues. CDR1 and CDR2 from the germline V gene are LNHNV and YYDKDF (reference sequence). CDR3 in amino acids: CATSRWARGSSYNEQFF. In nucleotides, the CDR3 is TGTGCCACCAGCAGATGGGCTCGCGGGAGTTCCTACAATGAGCAGTTCTTC.